The clone carrying this TCR beta chain appeared a few times. The antigen is undetermined. Sequencing of the DNA from cultured CD4+ T cells was carried out with the Oncomine TCR Beta short-read assay. It was cultured CD4+ T cells from which genomic DNA was extracted. Using its own MiXCR run on the PCR reads, TCRdb lists one record per CDR3 protein. This table holds just under 20,000 distinct CDR3 sequences, under 30% found once. This specimen belongs to a study of vaccination and CD4 T cells after COVID-19. Treatment of the sample: roughly ten-day PBMC culture with coronavirus spike peptide pools or control peptides (ViraFEST assay). Positive PCR tests dated from March to December 2020, predating US Alpha, Beta and Delta variants. Half of the medium was exchanged for fresh IL-2 medium, first on day 3 and then on day 7. Trimming removed 2 bases from V and 4 bases from J; junction bases left unmatched: 7. There are 16 residues in the CDR3. Germline CDR1 and CDR2: MNHEY and SVGAGI.

Study observations and caveats: Analysis covered relatively few convalescent patients and lacked any early post-infection timepoints.

V is TRBV6-5 and J is TRBJ1-5; 8 nucleotides align to TRBD1. Material for sequencing was cultured CD4+ T cells from blood. The TCR sequence derives from a human donor with COVID-19. CDR3 loop: CASSYAGTGLNQPQHF. In DNA, the CDR3 is TGTGCCAGCAGTTACGCCGGGACAGGACTTAATCAGCCCCAGCATTTT.